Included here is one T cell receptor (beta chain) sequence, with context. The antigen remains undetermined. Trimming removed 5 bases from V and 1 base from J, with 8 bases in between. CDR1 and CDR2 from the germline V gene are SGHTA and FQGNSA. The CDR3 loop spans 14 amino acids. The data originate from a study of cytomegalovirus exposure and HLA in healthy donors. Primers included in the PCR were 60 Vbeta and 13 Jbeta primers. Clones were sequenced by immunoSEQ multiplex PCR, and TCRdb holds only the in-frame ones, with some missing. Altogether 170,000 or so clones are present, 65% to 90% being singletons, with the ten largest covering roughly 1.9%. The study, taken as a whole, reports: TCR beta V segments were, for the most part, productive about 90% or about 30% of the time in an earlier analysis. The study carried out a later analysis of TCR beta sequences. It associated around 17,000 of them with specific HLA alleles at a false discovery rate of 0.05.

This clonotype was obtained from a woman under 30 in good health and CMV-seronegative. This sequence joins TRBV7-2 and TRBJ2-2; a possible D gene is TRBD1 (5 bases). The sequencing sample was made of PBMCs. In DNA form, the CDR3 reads TGTGCCAGCAGCCTCACAGGGAACACCGGGGAGCTGTTTTTT. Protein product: CASSLTGNTGELFF.